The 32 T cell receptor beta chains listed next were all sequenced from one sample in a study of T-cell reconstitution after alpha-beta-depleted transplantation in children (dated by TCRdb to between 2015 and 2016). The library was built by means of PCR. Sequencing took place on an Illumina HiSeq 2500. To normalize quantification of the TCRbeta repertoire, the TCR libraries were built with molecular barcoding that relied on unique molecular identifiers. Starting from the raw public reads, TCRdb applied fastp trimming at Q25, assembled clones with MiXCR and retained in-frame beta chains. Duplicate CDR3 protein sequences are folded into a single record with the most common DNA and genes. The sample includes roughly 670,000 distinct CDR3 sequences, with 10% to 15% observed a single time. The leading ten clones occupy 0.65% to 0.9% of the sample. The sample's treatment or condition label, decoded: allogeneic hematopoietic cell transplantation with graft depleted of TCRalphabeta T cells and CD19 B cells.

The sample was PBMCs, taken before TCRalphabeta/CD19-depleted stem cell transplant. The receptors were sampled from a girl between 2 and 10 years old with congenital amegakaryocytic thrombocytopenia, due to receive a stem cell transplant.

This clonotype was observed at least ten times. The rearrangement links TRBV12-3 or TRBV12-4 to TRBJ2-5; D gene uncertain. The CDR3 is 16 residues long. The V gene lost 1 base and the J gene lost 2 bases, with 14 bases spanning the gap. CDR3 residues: CASSLVVGLLQETQYF. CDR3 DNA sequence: TGTGCCAGCAGTTTAGTTGTTGGCCTCCTTCAAGAGACCCAGTACTTC.

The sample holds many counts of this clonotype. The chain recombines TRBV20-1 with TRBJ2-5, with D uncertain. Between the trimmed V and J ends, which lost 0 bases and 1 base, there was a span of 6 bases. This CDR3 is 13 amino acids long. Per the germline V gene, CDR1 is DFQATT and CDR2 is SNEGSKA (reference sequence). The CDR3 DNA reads TGCAGTGCTAGAGATGGAGCCCAAGAGACCCAGTACTTC. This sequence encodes CSARDGAQETQYF.

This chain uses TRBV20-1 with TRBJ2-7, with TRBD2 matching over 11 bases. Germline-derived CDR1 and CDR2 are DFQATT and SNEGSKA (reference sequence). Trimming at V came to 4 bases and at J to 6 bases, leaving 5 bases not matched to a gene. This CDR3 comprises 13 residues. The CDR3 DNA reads TGCAGTGCTATAGCGGGAGGGAGGGTCGAGCAGTACTTC. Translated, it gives CSAIAGGRVEQYF.

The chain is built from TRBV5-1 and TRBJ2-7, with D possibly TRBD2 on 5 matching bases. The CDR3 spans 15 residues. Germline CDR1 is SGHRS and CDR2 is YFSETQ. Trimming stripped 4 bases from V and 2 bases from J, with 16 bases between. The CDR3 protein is CASSTADGVPYEQYF. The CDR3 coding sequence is TGCGCCAGCAGCACGGCGGACGGGGTCCCCTACGAGCAGTACTTC.

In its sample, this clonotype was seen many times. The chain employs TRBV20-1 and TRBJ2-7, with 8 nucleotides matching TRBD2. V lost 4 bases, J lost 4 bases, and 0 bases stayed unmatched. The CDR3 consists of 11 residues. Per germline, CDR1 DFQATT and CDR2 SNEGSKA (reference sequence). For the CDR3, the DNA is TGCAGTGCTACTAGCGGGTACGAGCAGTACTTC. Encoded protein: CSATSGYEQYF.

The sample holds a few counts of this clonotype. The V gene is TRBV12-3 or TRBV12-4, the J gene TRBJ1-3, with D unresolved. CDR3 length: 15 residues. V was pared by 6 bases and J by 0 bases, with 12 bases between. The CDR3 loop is CASSTDVNSGNTIYF. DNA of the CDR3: TGTGCCAGCAGCACCGACGTAAACTCTGGAAACACCATATATTTT.

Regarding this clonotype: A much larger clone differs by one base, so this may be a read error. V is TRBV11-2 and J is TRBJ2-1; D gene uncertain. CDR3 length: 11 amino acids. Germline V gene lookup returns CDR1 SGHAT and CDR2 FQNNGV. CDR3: CASSYGHEHFF. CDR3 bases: TGTGCCAGCAGCTATGGTCATGAGCACTTCTTC.

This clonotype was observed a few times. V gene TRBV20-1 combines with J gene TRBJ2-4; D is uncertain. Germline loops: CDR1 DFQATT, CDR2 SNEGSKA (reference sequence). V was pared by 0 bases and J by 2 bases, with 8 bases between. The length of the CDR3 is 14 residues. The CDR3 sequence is CSARDGVSKNIQYF. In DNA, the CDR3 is TGCAGTGCTAGAGATGGAGTATCCAAAAACATTCAGTACTTC.

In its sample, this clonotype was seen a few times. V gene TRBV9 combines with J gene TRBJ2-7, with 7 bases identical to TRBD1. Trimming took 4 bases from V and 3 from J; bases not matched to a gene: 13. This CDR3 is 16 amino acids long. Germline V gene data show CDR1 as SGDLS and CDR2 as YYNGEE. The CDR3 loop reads CASSLRPRTGYYEQYF. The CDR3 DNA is TGTGCCAGCAGCCTCCGCCCCCGGACAGGCTACTACGAGCAGTACTTC.

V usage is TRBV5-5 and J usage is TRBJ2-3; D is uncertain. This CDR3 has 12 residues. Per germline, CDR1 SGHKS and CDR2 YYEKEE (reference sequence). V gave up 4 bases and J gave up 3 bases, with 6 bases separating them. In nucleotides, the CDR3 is TGTGCCAGCAGCATACGGACAGATACGCAGTATTTT. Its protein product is CASSIRTDTQYF.

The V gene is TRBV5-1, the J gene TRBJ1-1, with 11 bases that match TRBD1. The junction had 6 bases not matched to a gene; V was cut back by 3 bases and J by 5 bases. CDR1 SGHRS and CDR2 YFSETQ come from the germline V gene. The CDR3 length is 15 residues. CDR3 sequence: CASSSGQGARTEAFF. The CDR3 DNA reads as TGCGCCAGCAGCTCAGGACAGGGGGCGAGAACTGAAGCTTTCTTT.

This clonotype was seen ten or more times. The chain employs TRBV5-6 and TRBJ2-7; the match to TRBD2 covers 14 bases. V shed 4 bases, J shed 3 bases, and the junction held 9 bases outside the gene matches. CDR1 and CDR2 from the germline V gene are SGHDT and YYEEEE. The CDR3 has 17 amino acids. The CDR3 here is CASSPGLAGGLNYEQYF. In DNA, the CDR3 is TGTGCCAGCAGCCCCGGACTAGCGGGAGGTCTGAACTACGAGCAGTACTTC.

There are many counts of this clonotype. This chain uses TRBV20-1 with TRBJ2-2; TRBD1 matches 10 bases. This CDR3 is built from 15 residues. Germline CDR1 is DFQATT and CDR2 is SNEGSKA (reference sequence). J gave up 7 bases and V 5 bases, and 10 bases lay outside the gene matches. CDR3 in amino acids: CSAPKRGTGDGELFF. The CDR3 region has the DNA TGCAGTGCTCCTAAACGTGGGACAGGGGACGGGGAGCTGTTTTTT.

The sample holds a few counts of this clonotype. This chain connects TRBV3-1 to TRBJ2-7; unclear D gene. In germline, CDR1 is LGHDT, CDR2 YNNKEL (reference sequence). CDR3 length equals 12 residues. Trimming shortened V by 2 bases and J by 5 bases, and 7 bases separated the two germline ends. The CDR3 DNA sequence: TGTGCCAGCAGCCAAAGTGGGAACGAGCAGTACTTC. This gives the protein CASSQSGNEQYF.

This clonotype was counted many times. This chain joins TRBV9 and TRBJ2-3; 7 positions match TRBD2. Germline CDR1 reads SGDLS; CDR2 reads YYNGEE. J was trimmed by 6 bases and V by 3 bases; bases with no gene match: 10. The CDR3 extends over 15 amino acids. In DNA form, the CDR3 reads TGTGCCAGCAGCGCCAGCGGGACCCCCCGGGATACGCAGTATTTT. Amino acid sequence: CASSASGTPRDTQYF.

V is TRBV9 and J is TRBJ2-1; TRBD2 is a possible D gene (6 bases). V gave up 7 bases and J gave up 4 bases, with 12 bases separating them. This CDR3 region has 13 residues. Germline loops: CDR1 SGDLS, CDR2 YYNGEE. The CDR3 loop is CASRRLEYNEQFF. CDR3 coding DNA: TGTGCCAGCCGACGACTAGAGTACAATGAGCAGTTCTTC. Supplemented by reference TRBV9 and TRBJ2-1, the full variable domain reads DSGVTQTPKHLITATGQRVTLRCSPRSGDLSVYWYQQSLDQGLQFLIQYYNGEERAKGNILERFSAQQFPDLHSELNLSSLELGDSALYFCASRRLEYNEQFFGPGTRLTVL.

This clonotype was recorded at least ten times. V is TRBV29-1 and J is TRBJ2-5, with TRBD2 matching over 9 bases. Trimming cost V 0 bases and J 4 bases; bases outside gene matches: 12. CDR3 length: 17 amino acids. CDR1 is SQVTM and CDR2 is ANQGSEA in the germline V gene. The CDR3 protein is CSVEDVAGIAGAETQYF. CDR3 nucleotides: TGCAGCGTTGAAGATGTTGCCGGCATAGCGGGAGCAGAGACCCAGTACTTC.

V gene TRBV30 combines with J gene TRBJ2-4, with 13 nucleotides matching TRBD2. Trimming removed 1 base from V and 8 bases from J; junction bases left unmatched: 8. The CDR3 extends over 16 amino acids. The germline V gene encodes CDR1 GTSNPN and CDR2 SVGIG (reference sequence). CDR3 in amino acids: CAWSAGLAGVGDIQYF. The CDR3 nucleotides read TGTGCCTGGAGTGCTGGACTAGCGGGAGTGGGTGACATTCAGTACTTC. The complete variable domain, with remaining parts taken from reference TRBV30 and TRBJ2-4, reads SQTIHQWPATLVQPVGSPLSLECTVEGTSNPNLYWYRQAAGRGLQLLFYSVGIGQISSEVPQNLSASRPQDRQFILSSKKLLLSDSGFYLCAWSAGLAGVGDIQYFGAGTRLSVL.

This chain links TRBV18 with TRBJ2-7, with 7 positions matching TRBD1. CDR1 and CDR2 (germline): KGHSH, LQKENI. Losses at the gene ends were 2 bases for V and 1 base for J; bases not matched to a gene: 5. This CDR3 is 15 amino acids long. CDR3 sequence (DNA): TGTGCCAGCTCACCATCAGGGGGAAAATCCTACGAGCAGTACTTC. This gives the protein CASSPSGGKSYEQYF.

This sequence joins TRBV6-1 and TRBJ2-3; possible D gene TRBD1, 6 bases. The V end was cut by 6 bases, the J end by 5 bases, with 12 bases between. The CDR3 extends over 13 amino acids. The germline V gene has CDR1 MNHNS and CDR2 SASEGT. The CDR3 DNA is TGTGCCAGCAGGCTACAGGGTATAGATACGCAGTATTTT. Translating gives CASRLQGIDTQYF.

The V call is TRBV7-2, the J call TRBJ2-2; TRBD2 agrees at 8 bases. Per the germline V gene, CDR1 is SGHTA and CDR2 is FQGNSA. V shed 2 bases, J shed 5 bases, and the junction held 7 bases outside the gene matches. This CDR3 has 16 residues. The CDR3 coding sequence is TGTGCCAGCAGCTTATTACCAGCGGGAGTAACCGGGGAGCTGTTTTTT. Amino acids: CASSLLPAGVTGELFF.

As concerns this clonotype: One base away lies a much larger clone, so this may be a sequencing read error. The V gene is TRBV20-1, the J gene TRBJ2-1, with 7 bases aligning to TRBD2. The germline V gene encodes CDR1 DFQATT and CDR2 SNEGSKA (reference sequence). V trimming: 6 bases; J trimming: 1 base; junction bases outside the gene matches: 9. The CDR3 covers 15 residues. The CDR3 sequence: CSALLAVLSYNEQFF. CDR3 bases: TGCAGTGCCCTTCTAGCGGTCTTGTCCTACAATGAGCAGTTCTTC.

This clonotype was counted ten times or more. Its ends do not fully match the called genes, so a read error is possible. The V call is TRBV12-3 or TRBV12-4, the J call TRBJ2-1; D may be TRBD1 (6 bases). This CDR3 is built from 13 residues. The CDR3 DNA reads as TGTGCCAGCAGTTTAGTGTTGGGGGCTCCGCGAGTCTTC. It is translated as CASSLVLGAPRVF.

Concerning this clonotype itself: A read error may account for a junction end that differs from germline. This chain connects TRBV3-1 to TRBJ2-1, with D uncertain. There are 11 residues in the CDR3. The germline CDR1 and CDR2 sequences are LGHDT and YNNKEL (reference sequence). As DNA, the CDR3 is TGTGCCAGCAGCCAAGGCGATGAGAAGTTCTTC. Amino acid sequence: CASSQGDEKFF.

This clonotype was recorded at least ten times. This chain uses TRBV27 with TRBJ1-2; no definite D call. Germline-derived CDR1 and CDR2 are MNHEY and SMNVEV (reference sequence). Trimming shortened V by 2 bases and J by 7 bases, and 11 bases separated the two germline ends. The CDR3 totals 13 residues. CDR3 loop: CASSLGPPGGYTF. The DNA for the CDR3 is TGTGCCAGCAGTTTAGGTCCCCCTGGTGGCTACACCTTC.

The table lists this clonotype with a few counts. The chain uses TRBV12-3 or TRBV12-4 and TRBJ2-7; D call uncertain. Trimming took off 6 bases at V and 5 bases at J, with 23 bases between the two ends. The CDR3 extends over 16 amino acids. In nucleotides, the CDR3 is TGTGCCAGCAGCTACCCCCGGGTTACCTTTATTAACGAGCAGTACTTC. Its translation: CASSYPRVTFINEQYF.

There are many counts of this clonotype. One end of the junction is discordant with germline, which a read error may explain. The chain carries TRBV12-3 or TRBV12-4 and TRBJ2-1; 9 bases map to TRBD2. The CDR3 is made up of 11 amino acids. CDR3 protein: CASSSTSGHRF. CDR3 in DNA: TGTGCCAGCAGTTCCACTAGCGGGCACCGCTTC.

In DNA, the CDR3 is TGCGCCAGCAGCGGGGGACAGTCTAATGAAAAACTGTTTTTT. It specifies CASSGGQSNEKLFF. This rearrangement joins TRBV5-1 to TRBJ1-4; 7 nucleotides line up with TRBD1. The V and J ends lost 4 bases and 3 bases, in that order; junction bases with no gene match: 3. The germline V gene encodes CDR1 SGHRS and CDR2 YFSETQ. The CDR3 has 14 amino acids.

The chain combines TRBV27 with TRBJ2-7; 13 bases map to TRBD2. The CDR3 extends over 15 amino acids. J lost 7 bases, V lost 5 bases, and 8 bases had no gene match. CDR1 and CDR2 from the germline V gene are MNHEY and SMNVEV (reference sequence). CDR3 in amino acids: CASSPLLAGGGEQYF. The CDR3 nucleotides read TGTGCCAGCAGTCCCTTACTAGCGGGAGGGGGAGAGCAGTACTTC.

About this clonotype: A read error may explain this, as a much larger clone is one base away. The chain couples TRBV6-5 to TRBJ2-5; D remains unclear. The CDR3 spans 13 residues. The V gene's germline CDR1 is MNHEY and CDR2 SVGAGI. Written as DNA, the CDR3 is TGTGCCAGCAGTTTGTGGAACCAAGAGACCCAGCACTTC. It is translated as CASSLWNQETQHF.

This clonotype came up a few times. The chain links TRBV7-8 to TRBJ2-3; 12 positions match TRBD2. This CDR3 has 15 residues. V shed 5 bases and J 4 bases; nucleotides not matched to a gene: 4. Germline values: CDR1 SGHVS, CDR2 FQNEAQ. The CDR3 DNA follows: TGTGCCAGCAGCCCGACTAGCGGGAGATCAGATACGCAGTATTTT. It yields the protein CASSPTSGRSDTQYF.

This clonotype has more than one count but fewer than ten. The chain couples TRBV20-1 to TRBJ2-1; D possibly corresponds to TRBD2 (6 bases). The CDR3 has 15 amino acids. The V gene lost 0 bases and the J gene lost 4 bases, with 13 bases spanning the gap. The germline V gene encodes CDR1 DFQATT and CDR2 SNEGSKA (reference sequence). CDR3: CSARDEGLSYNEQFF. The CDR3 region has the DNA TGCAGTGCTAGAGATGAGGGACTCTCTTACAATGAGCAGTTCTTC.